This T cell receptor (beta chain) was recorded in a study of post-analysis software for immune sequencing data. Study summary: The disease courses covered relapsing-remitting, secondary progressive and progressive-relapsing multiple sclerosis. Findings of the study overall: Higher frequency in patients than in controls was seen for roughly five TRBV segments, with TRBV5-6, TRBV5-1 and TRBV20-1 among them. Controls had significantly higher normalized Chao1 diversity than multiple sclerosis patients. Batch-matched samples strongly co-clustered by F measure.

To note about this clonotype: Its antigen is not identified.

Incorporated into the TCR beta cDNA libraries were unique molecular identifiers, which served to reduce PCR and sequencing biases. A single record per CDR3 protein comes from TCRdb applying MiXCR to the PCR reads. The repertoire holds roughly 800,000 distinct CDR3 sequences, with roughly half as singletons. CDR3 length: 14 residues. Looked up from germline, CDR1 is SGHKS and CDR2 is YYEKEE (reference sequence). Trimming stripped 0 bases from V and 7 bases from J, with 11 bases between. V is TRBV5-5 and J is TRBJ2-1; D gene uncertain. The source is a girl aged 5-17 years with multiple sclerosis. Sequencing was performed on blood. The DNA of the CDR3 is TGTGCCAGCAGCTTGGTCGGGTTTGCAAATGAGCAGTTCTTC. Translated: CASSLVGFANEQFF.